Given below is one TCR beta chain in context. This CDR3 spans 13 amino acids. V was trimmed by 6 bases and J by 4 bases, leaving 11 bases between them. Germline V gene sequence: CDR1 ENHRY, CDR2 SYGVKD. The data are from a study of blood T cell repertoires in COVID-19. As for the study in general: Donors in the United States, Italy and Spain gave samples during acute or convalescent COVID-19. T cells, B-cell-depleted T cells, or PBMCs supplied cDNA or gDNA.

As originally analysed: The authors estimated nucleated cell counts from reference gene primer amplification. The protocol was immunoSEQ multiplex PCR, while the TCRdb copy is restricted to in-frame clones and leaves out a portion. For V, J and clone size, that table is used; D and trimming come from the DNA. The table lists about 100,000 clones, nearly 90% of them singletons. The TCR sequence derives from a woman between 55 and 75 years old with acute or convalescent COVID-19. The sequencing sample was made of peripheral blood. The V and J genes are TRBV10-3 and TRBJ2-3; D gene unclear. The CDR3 loop is CAIRREEPDTQYF. The CDR3 DNA sequence: TGTGCCATCAGGAGAGAAGAACCAGATACGCAGTATTTT.